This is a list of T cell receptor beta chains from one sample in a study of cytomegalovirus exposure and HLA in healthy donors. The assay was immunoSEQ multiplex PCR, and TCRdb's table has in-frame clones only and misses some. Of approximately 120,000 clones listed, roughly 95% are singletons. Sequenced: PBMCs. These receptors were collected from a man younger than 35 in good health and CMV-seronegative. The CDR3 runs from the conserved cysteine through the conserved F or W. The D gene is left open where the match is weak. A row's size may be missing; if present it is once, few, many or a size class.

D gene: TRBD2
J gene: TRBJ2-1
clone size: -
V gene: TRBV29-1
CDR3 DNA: TGCAGCGTTGCGGGACTAGGCTCCTACAATGAGCAGTTCTTC
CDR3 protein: CSVAGLGSYNEQFF

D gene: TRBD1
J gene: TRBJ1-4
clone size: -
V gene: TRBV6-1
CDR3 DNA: TGTGCCAGCACGCGAGGGACAGCAAATAATGAAAAACTGTTTTTT
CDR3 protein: CASTRGTANNEKLFF

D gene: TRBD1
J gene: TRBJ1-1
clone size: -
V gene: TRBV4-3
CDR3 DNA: TGCGCCAGCAGCCCGGGGACAGGGAACACTGAAGCTTTCTTT
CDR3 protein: CASSPGTGNTEAFF

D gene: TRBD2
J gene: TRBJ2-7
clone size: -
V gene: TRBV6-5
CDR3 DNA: TGTGCCAGCAGTTACTCGATGGCGGGAGTGGACTACGAGCAGTACTTC
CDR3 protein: CASSYSMAGVDYEQYF

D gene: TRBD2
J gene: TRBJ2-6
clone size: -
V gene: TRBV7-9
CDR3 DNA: TGTGCCAGCAGCTTAGCGGGAGGGACGTCTGGGGCCAACGTCCTGACTTTC
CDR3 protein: CASSLAGGTSGANVLTF

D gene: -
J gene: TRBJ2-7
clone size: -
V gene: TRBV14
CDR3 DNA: TGTGCCAGCAGCTTAGTAACCTACGAGCAGTACTTC
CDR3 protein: CASSLVTYEQYF

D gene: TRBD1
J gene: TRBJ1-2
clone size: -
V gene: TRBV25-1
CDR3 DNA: TGTGCCAGCAGTGAACCCGGACAGGGTAACTATGGCTACACCTTC
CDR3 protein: CASSEPGQGNYGYTF

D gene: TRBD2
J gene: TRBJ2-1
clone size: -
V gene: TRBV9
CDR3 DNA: TGTGCCAGCAGCGCCCCCCCCCTAGCGGGAGTCAATGAGCAGTTCTTC
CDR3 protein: CASSAPPLAGVNEQFF

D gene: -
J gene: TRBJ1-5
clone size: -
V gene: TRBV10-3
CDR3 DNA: TGTGCCATCAGTAACCAACAGAATCAGCCCCAGCATTTT
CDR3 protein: CAISNQQNQPQHF

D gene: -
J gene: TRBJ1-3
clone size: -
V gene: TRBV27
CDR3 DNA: TGTGCCCGTGGAGGGAACTCTGGAAACACCATATATTTT
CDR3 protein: CARGGNSGNTIYF

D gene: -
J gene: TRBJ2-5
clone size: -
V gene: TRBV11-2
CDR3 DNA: TGTGCCAGCAGCTTAGACCCGGTATCCGGGGAAGAGACCCAGTACTTC
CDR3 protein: CASSLDPVSGEETQYF

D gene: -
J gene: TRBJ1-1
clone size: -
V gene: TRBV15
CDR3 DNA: TGTGCCACCAGCAGAGATGCTAGGACTGAAGCTTTCTTT
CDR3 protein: CATSRDARTEAFF

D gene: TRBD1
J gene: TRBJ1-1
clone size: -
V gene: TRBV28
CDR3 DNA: TGTGCCAGCGGAGGGGGCTTGGCCACTGAAGCTTTCTTT
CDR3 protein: CASGGGLATEAFF

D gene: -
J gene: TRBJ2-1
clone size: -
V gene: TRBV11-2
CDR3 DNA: TGTGCCAGCAGCTTTTCGGCGGTCTACAATGAGCAGTTCTTC
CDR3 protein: CASSFSAVYNEQFF

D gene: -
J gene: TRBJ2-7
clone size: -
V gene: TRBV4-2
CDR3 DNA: TGTGCCAGCAGCCAAGATCAAGCGAAGCGGGTACCCTACGAGCAGTACTTC
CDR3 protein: CASSQDQAKRVPYEQYF

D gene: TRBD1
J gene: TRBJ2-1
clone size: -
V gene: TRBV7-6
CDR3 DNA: TGTGCCAGCAGCAGATCCGGGACAGGGTTGAAAGGGCAGTTCTTC
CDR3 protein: CASSRSGTGLKGQFF

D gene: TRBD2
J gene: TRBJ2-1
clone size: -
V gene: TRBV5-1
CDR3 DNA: TGCGCCAGCAGCTGGACTAGCGGGAGCTCCTACAATGAGCAGTTCTTC
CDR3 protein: CASSWTSGSSYNEQFF

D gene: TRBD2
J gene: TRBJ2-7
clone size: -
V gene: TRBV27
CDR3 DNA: TGTGCCAGCAGCCCACTAGCGGGAGGCCCCGGGCAGTACTTC
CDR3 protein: CASSPLAGGPGQYF

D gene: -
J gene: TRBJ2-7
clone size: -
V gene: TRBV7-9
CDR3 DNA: TGTGCCAGCAGCTCACCAACAGGCCTTGAGTTCTACGAGCAGTACTTC
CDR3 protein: CASSSPTGLEFYEQYF

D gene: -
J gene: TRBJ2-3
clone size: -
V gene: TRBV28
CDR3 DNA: TGTGCCAGCAGTTTTGTAGCGGCTAGCACAGATACGCAGTATTTT
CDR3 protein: CASSFVAASTDTQYF

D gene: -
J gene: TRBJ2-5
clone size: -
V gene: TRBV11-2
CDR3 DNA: TGTGCCAGCAGCTTAACACCCCGAGCGAGCCAAGAGACCCAGTACTTC
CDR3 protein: CASSLTPRASQETQYF

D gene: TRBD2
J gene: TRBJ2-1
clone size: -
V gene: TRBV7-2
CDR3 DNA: TGTGCCAGCAGCTTTAGCGGGAGCCGCAATGAGCAGTTCTTC
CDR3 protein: CASSFSGSRNEQFF

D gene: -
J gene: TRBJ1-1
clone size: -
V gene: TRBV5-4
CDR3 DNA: TGTGCCAGCAGCTCAGGCAGGGAGGCTGAAGCTTTCTTT
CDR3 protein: CASSSGREAEAFF

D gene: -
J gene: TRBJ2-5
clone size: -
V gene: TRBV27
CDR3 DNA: TGTGCCAGCAGGATCGGGGGAGGCGAGACCCAGTACTTC
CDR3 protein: CASRIGGGETQYF

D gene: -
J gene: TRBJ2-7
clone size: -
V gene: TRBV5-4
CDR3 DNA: TGTGCCAGCAGCTTGTTACCTTCTGGAGCCTACGAGCAGTACTTC
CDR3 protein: CASSLLPSGAYEQYF

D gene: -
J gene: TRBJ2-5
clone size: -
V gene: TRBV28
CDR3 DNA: TGTGCCAGCAGTTTATACGGGACAAGACAAGAGACCCAGTACTTC
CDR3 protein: CASSLYGTRQETQYF

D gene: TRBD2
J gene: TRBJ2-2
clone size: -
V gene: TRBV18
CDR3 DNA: TGTGCCAGCTCACCCCCTGCGCGAGGACTAGTTGAGGAGTCCGGGGAGCTGTTTTTT
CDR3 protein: CASSPPARGLVEESGELFF

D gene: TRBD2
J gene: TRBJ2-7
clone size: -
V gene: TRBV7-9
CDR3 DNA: TGTGCCAGCAGCTTGGTTTTGGCGGGAGTAAATTACGAGCAGTACTTC
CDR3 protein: CASSLVLAGVNYEQYF

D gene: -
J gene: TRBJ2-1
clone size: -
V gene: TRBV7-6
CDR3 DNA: TGTGCCAGCAGCTTGGTGGACAGCTACTACAATGAGCAGTTCTTC
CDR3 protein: CASSLVDSYYNEQFF

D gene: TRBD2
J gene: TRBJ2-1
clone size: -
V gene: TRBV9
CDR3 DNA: TGTGCCAGCAGCTCCAAAGGCGCTAGCGGGAGGAGGAAGGACAATGAGCAGTTCTTC
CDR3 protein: CASSSKGASGRRKDNEQFF

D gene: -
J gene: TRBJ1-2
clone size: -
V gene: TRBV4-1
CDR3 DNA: TGCGCCAGCAGCCAAGCCCCGAAAGCGTATGGCTACACCTTC
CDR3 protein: CASSQAPKAYGYTF

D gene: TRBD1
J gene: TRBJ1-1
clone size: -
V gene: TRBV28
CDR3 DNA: TGTGCCAGCAGTCTTCGGACAGGGGATACTGAAGCTTTCTTT
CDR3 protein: CASSLRTGDTEAFF

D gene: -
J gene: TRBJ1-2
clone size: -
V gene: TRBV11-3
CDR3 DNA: TGTGCCAGCAGCTCAAGGGGTTCCTATGGCTACACCTTC
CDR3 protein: CASSSRGSYGYTF

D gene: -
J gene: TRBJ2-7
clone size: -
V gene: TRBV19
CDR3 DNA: TGTGCCAGTAGTGCCATGGGAGCGGGTGAGCAGTACTTC
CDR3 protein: CASSAMGAGEQYF

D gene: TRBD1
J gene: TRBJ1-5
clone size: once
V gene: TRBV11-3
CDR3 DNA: TGTGCCAGCAGCTTGTCAGGGGGTAGCAATCAGCCCCAGCATTTT
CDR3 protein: CASSLSGGSNQPQHF

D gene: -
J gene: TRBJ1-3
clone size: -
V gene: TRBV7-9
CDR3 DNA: TGTGCCAGCAGCTTAGTCTCTCCGTTCCTCTCTGGAAACACCATATATTTT
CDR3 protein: CASSLVSPFLSGNTIYF